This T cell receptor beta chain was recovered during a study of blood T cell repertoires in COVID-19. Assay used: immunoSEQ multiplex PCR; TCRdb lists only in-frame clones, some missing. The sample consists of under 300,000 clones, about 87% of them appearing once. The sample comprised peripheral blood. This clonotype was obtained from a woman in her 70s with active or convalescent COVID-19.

For the CDR3, the DNA is TGTGCCAGCAGCCAGGGGGGAAGCTCCTACAATGAGCAGTTCTTC. This translates into CASSQGGSSYNEQFF. The rearrangement joins TRBV7-2 to TRBJ2-1, with a possible D match to TRBD1 (7 bases). Germline loops: CDR1 SGHTA, CDR2 FQGNSA. Trimming removed 5 bases from V and 0 bases from J, with 11 bases in between. The CDR3 consists of 15 residues.